This T cell receptor (beta chain) is drawn from a study of neurological immune-mediated disorders. Many counts were recorded for this clonotype. Its antigen remains unknown. A 10-nucleotide random UMI tagged transcripts in template-switch 5'RACE cDNA synthesis. Each CDR3 protein gets one entry after TCRdb re-called the 5' RACE reads with MiXCR. There are approximately 86,000 distinct CDR3 sequences in the sample; approximately 2.8% occur only once, and around 1.1% lies in the top ten. General study findings and limits: When repertoires were grouped phylogenetically, those of 18 of 34 multiple sclerosis patients fell into one related-CDR3 cluster, a possible signature.

This CDR3 region has 10 residues. The germline V gene has CDR1 SEHNR and CDR2 FQNEAQ (reference sequence). V lost 1 base and J 8 bases, leaving 0 bases between the germline ends. The material sequenced was PBMCs. The sequence came from a woman aged 25 to 39 with multiple sclerosis. This chain joins TRBV7-9 and TRBJ2-1; no reliable D call. CDR3 loop: CASSLDEQFF. CDR3 sequence (DNA): TGTGCCAGCAGCTTAGATGAGCAGTTCTTC.